Sequencing of this T cell receptor beta chain was carried out in a study of CD4 and CD8 cells across lung adenocarcinoma regions. Samples came from patients with localized non-small cell lung adenocarcinoma. Germline V gene data show CDR1 as ENHRY and CDR2 as SYGVKD. The CDR3 consists of 14 residues. TCRdb re-called the PCR reads with MiXCR, one entry per CDR3 protein. Of about 6,800 distinct CDR3 sequences listed, approximately 49% are singletons. Sequences were obtained from CD8+ T cells from the center of a lung tumor. The clonotype was recovered from a male donor with lung adenocarcinoma. The CD4 and CD8 labels of this study may be unreliable. The chain joins TRBV10-3 to TRBJ2-3; D might be TRBD2 (5 bases). This CDR3 is CAGREVVSGDEQYF. The CDR3, as DNA: TGTGCGGGCCGCGAAGTCGTGAGCGGAGATGAGCAGTATTTT.